These 17 T cell receptor beta chains were all obtained from the same sample, sequenced in a study of T cells in Graves' hyperthyroidism and ophthalmopathy. RNA transcripts were the template for amplifying TCR beta CDR3 regions. When the TCR CDR3 underwent first-round RT-PCR, the HTBI primer set was used. Each CDR3 protein gets one entry after TCRdb re-called the multiplex PCR reads with MiXCR. The sample holds a few hundred thousand distinct CDR3 sequences, 22% seen once. Sequencing was performed on blood. Receptors originate from a woman in her sixties or seventies with Graves' ophthalmopathy.

This clonotype has just a few counts. V gene TRBV6-5 combines with J gene TRBJ2-3, with 11 bases identical to TRBD2. J was trimmed by 7 bases and V by 4 bases; bases with no gene match: 7. CDR1 is MNHEY, CDR2 SVGAGI, per germline. This CDR3 comprises 15 residues. In DNA, the CDR3 is TGTGCCAGCAGTTTCTCCGGGACTAGCGGCAATACGCAGTATTTT. Encoded protein: CASSFSGTSGNTQYF.

Only a few counts were recorded for this clonotype. The chain links TRBV5-6 to TRBJ2-1, with TRBD2 matching 7 bases. The germline CDR1 and CDR2 sequences are SGHDT and YYEEEE. The CDR3 loop spans 16 amino acids. With V trimmed by 1 base and J by 0 bases, 4 bases remained unmatched. CDR3 in amino acids: CASSLLPSGSYNEQFF. CDR3 nucleotide sequence: TGTGCCAGCAGCTTGCTCCCTAGCGGCTCCTACAATGAGCAGTTCTTC.

This clonotype was seen ten or more times. The chain is built from TRBV12-3 or TRBV12-4 and TRBJ1-1; D is possibly TRBD1 (5 bases). This CDR3 has 14 amino acids. Trimming removed 6 bases from V and 1 base from J, with 12 bases in between. DNA of the CDR3: TGTGCCAGCAGAACAGCGGGGGAGAACACTGAAGCTTTCTTT. Its translation: CASRTAGENTEAFF.

Many counts were recorded for this clonotype. The chain has TRBV2 and TRBJ2-5; D might be TRBD1 (6 bases). The CDR3 length is 11 residues. Between the trimmed V and J ends, which lost 8 bases and 5 bases, there was a span of 9 bases. The germline gives CDR1 SNHLY, CDR2 FYNNEI. CDR3 residues: CASLTGETQYF. DNA of the CDR3: TGTGCCAGCTTAACAGGGGAGACCCAGTACTTC.

This clonotype was detected a few times. The genes are TRBV11-2 and TRBJ1-2; D gene ambiguous. Germline CDR1 SGHAT, CDR2 FQNNGV. There are 12 residues in the CDR3. Trimming cost V 5 bases and J 5 bases, with 9 bases left between them. CDR3 loop: CASSNTEYGYTF. The CDR3 DNA is TGTGCCAGCAGCAATACAGAGTATGGCTACACCTTC.

This clonotype was seen a handful of times. The chain is built from TRBV7-3 and TRBJ2-1; no definite D call. The germline V gene has CDR1 SGHTA and CDR2 FQGTGA. This CDR3 region has 14 residues. Trimming left V 2 bases short and J 7 bases short, with 12 bases between. For the CDR3, the DNA is TGTGCCAGCAGCTTATCAGCTGGGCCGAATGAGCAGTTCTTC. Translation: CASSLSAGPNEQFF.

J is TRBJ1-5 and V is TRBV19; tentative D call: TRBD1 (5 bases). V lost 2 bases to trimming and J lost 5 bases, with 13 bases between them. From germline, CDR1 is LNHDA and CDR2 SQIVND (reference sequence). The CDR3 is made up of 15 amino acids. CDR3 sequence: CASSINVGTDQPQHF. As DNA, the CDR3 is TGTGCCAGTAGTATAAATGTAGGGACGGATCAGCCCCAGCATTTT.

The table lists this clonotype with a count of one. This chain joins TRBV29-1 and TRBJ1-2; D gene unclear. Trimming pared 1 base from V and 4 bases from J, leaving 7 bases between. The CDR3 runs 12 residues. Germline loops: CDR1 SQVTM, CDR2 ANQGSEA. The DNA of the CDR3 is TGCAGCGTTGAAGTACCGCCCTATGGCTACACCTTC. As protein: CSVEVPPYGYTF.

In this sample, this clonotype turned up many times. This sequence joins TRBV11-1 and TRBJ2-1, with TRBD2 identical over 7 bases. The germline CDR1 and CDR2 sequences are SGHAT and FQDESV (reference sequence). The CDR3 is made up of 17 amino acids. V lost 0 bases to trimming and J lost 1 base; unmatched junction nucleotides: 6. CDR3 region: CASSLARGSASYNEQFF. The CDR3 nucleotides are TGTGCCAGCAGCTTAGCGCGGGGGAGTGCATCCTACAATGAGCAGTTCTTC.

The chain is built from TRBV9 and TRBJ2-3; D possibly corresponds to TRBD2 (5 bases). This CDR3 has 15 amino acids. Trimming pared 1 base from V and 0 bases from J, leaving 9 bases between. The germline V gene has CDR1 SGDLS and CDR2 YYNGEE. This CDR3 is CASSVSDYSTDTQYF. CDR3 coding DNA: TGTGCCAGCAGCGTAAGCGACTACAGCACAGATACGCAGTATTTT.

The rearrangement uses TRBV3-1 and TRBJ1-2, with a possible D match to TRBD1 (5 bases). This CDR3 comprises 18 residues. V shed 0 bases and J shed 8 bases, with 25 bases lying between them. In germline, CDR1 is LGHDT, CDR2 YNNKEL (reference sequence). The CDR3: CASSQDRGGNRRRDGYTF. CDR3 DNA: TGTGCCAGCAGCCAAGATCGCGGAGGGAACCGTCGGCGGGACGGCTACACCTTC.

This clonotype was counted many times. This chain joins TRBV27 and TRBJ2-3, with TRBD2 identical over 7 bases. CDR1 and CDR2 (germline): MNHEY, SMNVEV (reference sequence). Trimming took 8 bases from V and 2 from J; bases not matched to a gene: 10. This CDR3 comprises 15 residues. CDR3 sequence reads: CASGRSSGFTDTQYF. CDR3 in DNA: TGTGCCAGCGGCCGGTCTAGCGGATTCACAGATACGCAGTATTTT.

This clonotype was seen repeatedly, ten times or more. The chain carries TRBV27 and TRBJ1-2; the D gene is possibly TRBD1 (5 bases). This CDR3 comprises 15 residues. Germline loops: CDR1 MNHEY, CDR2 SMNVEV (reference sequence). Trimming removed 6 bases from V and 2 bases from J, with 16 bases in between. Here the CDR3 DNA reads TGTGCCAGCAGCCTAAATATGGGACGGAACTATGGCTACACCTTC. It is translated as CASSLNMGRNYGYTF.

As to this clonotype: With a much larger clone just one base away, this may be a read error. V is TRBV6-1 and J is TRBJ2-5; 11 bases align to TRBD2. CDR1 and CDR2 (germline): MNHNS, SASEGT. Unmatched junction bases numbered 11, after V lost 5 bases and J lost 3 bases. The CDR3 is 17 residues long. The chain's CDR3 is CASSQPGLADLEETQYF. The CDR3 nucleotides read TGTGCCAGCAGTCAACCGGGACTAGCGGATTTGGAAGAGACCCAGTACTTC.

The V gene is TRBV7-9, the J gene TRBJ1-1, with 9 bases fitting TRBD1. Germline assignment: CDR1 SEHNR and CDR2 FQNEAQ (reference sequence). After removal of 5 bases from V and 6 bases from J, the junction contained 7 bases not matched to a gene. The CDR3 contains 14 residues. DNA for the CDR3: TGTGCCAGCAGCCGACGGGACAGGGTATCTGAAGCTTTCTTT. Encoded protein: CASSRRDRVSEAFF.

This clonotype was counted many times. The chain joins TRBV7-9 to TRBJ2-1, with 7 bases that match TRBD2. CDR1 and CDR2 (germline): SEHNR, FQNEAQ (reference sequence). This CDR3 comprises 15 residues. V lost 5 bases, J lost 7 bases, and 11 bases stayed unmatched. As DNA, the CDR3 is TGTGCCAGCAGCCAAAGCGGGGCGCGGGGGAATGAGCAGTTCTTC. Its protein product is CASSQSGARGNEQFF. Full variable domain (missing parts from reference TRBV7-9 and TRBJ2-1): DTGVSQNPRHKITKRGQNVTFRCDPISEHNRLYWYRQTLGQGPEFLTYFQNEAQLEKSRLLSDRFSAERPKGSFSTLEIQRTEQGDSAMYLCASSQSGARGNEQFFGPGTRLTVL.

The table lists this clonotype with many counts. J is TRBJ2-3 and V is TRBV3-1; 9 bases align to TRBD2. CDR3 length equals 15 residues. CDR1 and CDR2 (germline): LGHDT, YNNKEL (reference sequence). The ends lost 5 bases at V and 0 bases at J; junction bases unmatched: 3. The CDR3 loop is CASSGLAFSTDTQYF. As DNA, the CDR3 is TGTGCCAGCAGCGGACTAGCGTTTAGCACAGATACGCAGTATTTT.